This T cell receptor (beta chain) came from a study of blood T cell repertoires in COVID-19. On the study more broadly: The origin of the acute and convalescent COVID-19 samples was the United States, Italy and Spain. Sample material is recorded as cDNA or gDNA derived from T cells, B-cell-depleted T cells, or PBMCs.

This CDR3 contains 14 residues. V lost 2 bases, J lost 7 bases, and 1 base stayed unmatched. CDR1 and CDR2 from the germline V gene are SGDLS and YYNGEE. Source study methods: Nucleated cell counts were estimated from reference gene primer amplification. TCRdb's copy holds only in-frame clones and misses some; the assay was immunoSEQ multiplex PCR. V, J and clone size derive from that table, while D and trimming were established from the DNA sequence. The sample has 200,000 to 250,000 clones, about 85% seen once. The V and J genes are TRBV9 and TRBJ2-2; 11 nucleotides match TRBD2. Sequenced: peripheral blood. The TCR was taken from a woman aged 60-75 years with active or convalescent COVID-19. The CDR3 DNA is TGTGCCAGCAGCGTGGGGACTAGCGGCGGGGAGCTGTTTTTT. It yields the protein CASSVGTSGGELFF.